The 26 T cell receptor beta chains below all came from one sample that was sequenced in a study of cytomegalovirus exposure and HLA in healthy donors. The study ran its PCR with 60 Vbeta and 13 Jbeta primers. Libraries were prepared by immunoSEQ multiplex PCR; TCRdb keeps only in-frame clonotypes and omits some of them. The sample lists 95,000 to 150,000 clones; around three fifths were seen once. The specimen was PBMCs. All receptors come from a woman in her 40s in good health and CMV-seropositive.

This clone was detected ten times or more. J is TRBJ2-2 and V is TRBV6-1, with 11 positions matching TRBD2. The trim removed 2 bases at V and 5 bases at J, leaving 4 bases unmatched. The CDR3 has 16 amino acids. Germline CDR1 is MNHNS and CDR2 is SASEGT. The CDR3, as DNA: TGTGCCAGCAGTGAACGGGTAGCGGGAGGGACCGGGGAGCTGTTTTTT. Translated, it gives CASSERVAGGTGELFF.

The chain couples TRBV7-9 to TRBJ2-7; 8 bases line up with TRBD1. The trim removed 5 bases at V and 7 bases at J, leaving 10 bases unmatched. This CDR3 contains 14 residues. CDR1 is SEHNR, CDR2 FQNEAQ, per germline (reference sequence). DNA of the CDR3: TGTGCCAGCAGCCCGCACGCCGGGACAGGAGAGCAGTACTTC. It encodes CASSPHAGTGEQYF.

This chain uses TRBV10-1 with TRBJ2-1; no firm D call. The CDR3 sequence is 15 residues long. The V end was cut by 6 bases, the J end by 5 bases, with 17 bases between. The germline gives CDR1 WNHNN, CDR2 SYGVQD (reference sequence). CDR3 region: CASSGSSSLDNEQFF. The CDR3 region has the DNA TGCGCCAGCAGCGGATCCTCTTCCCTAGACAATGAGCAGTTCTTC.

This chain uses TRBV6-5 with TRBJ1-6; D is possibly TRBD1 (5 bases). The CDR3 spans 12 residues. From germline, CDR1 is MNHEY and CDR2 SVGAGI. Trimming cost V 6 bases and J 9 bases, with 9 bases left between them. The CDR3 sequence is CASSGRGSPLHF. DNA for the CDR3: TGTGCCAGCAGCGGTAGGGGTTCACCCCTCCACTTT.

The CDR3 protein is CASSGGGYQETQYF. DNA of the CDR3: TGTGCCAGCAGCGGGGGAGGCTATCAAGAGACCCAGTACTTC. The chain recombines TRBV9 with TRBJ2-5; D is possibly TRBD2 (6 bases). The germline CDR1 and CDR2 sequences are SGDLS and YYNGEE. The length of the CDR3 is 14 residues. Trimming took 3 bases from V and 2 from J, leaving 11 bases between them.

This chain connects TRBV6-5 to TRBJ1-3, with D tentatively TRBD1 (6 bases). CDR3 length: 14 amino acids. V lost 6 bases and J lost 1, with 10 bases in between. The germline CDR1 and CDR2 sequences are MNHEY and SVGAGI. CDR3 sequence: CASRDRESGNTIYF. CDR3 nucleotides: TGTGCCAGCAGGGACAGAGAATCTGGAAACACCATATATTTT.

The genes are TRBV7-3 and TRBJ2-2; 7 bases are a match to TRBD1. V was clipped by 5 bases and J by 5 bases; unmatched bases: 11. The germline V gene has CDR1 SGHTA and CDR2 FQGTGA. The CDR3 has 16 amino acids. CDR3 coding DNA: TGTGCCAGCAGCATCGACAGGGAATGTGGAACCGGGGAGCTGTTTTTT. Residues: CASSIDRECGTGELFF.

This clone was counted only a few times. V gene TRBV5-1 combines with J gene TRBJ1-1; a possible D gene is TRBD1 (6 bases). CDR3 length: 15 residues. Trimming shortened V by 5 bases and J by 6 bases, and 20 bases separated the two germline ends. Germline CDR1 is SGHRS and CDR2 is YFSETQ. This chain's CDR3 is CASSDNARDMAEAFF. The CDR3 DNA reads as TGCGCCAGCAGTGACAATGCCCGGGACATGGCTGAAGCTTTCTTT.

V and J are TRBV19 and TRBJ1-5; D not certain. This CDR3 region has 15 residues. CDR1 and CDR2 from the germline V gene are LNHDA and SQIVND (reference sequence). V lost 3 bases and J lost 0, with 9 bases in between. The DNA of the CDR3 is TGTGCCAGTAGTATTTCTCTTTATAGCAATCAGCCCCAGCATTTT. Residues: CASSISLYSNQPQHF. Full variable domain (outside the CDR3, taken from reference TRBV19 and TRBJ1-5): DGGITQSPKYLFRKEGQNVTLSCEQNLNHDAMYWYRQDPGQGLRLIYYSQIVNDFQKGDIAEGYSVSREKKESFPLTVTSAQKNPTAFYLCASSISLYSNQPQHFGDGTRLSIL.

This clone was detected only a few times. This chain connects TRBV19 to TRBJ1-3; D gene ambiguous. V was shortened by 9 bases and J by 0 bases, with 12 bases between the two germline ends. Germline V gene lookup returns CDR1 LNHDA and CDR2 SQIVND (reference sequence). The CDR3 runs to 14 residues. CDR3 coding DNA: TGTGCCAGCCTAGAAGGGAGCTCTGGAAACACCATATATTTT. It is translated as CASLEGSSGNTIYF.

This chain uses TRBV30 with TRBJ1-2; D may be TRBD1 (5 bases). This CDR3 region has 11 residues. Per the germline V gene, CDR1 is GTSNPN and CDR2 is SVGIG (reference sequence). V lost 3 bases, J lost 7 bases, and 9 bases lay in between. DNA of the CDR3: TGTGCCTGGAGCTCGGGGGTTGGCTACACCTTC. It encodes CAWSSGVGYTF.

The rearrangement joins TRBV7-9 to TRBJ2-7; weak D call: TRBD2 (7 bases). CDR1 SEHNR and CDR2 FQNEAQ come from the germline V gene (reference sequence). CDR3 length: 16 amino acids. Between the trimmed V and J ends, which lost 5 bases and 5 bases, there was a span of 22 bases. CDR3 region: CASSPPWRGPFDEQYF. The CDR3 coding sequence is TGTGCCAGCAGCCCACCCTGGCGGGGGCCATTCGACGAGCAGTACTTC.

The chain links TRBV2 to TRBJ2-3; 8 bases line up with TRBD2. V was clipped by 4 bases and J by 3 bases; unmatched bases: 6. The CDR3 has 15 amino acids. Germline V gene lookup returns CDR1 SNHLY and CDR2 FYNNEI. CDR3 in DNA: TGTGCCAGCAGTGGGGCTAGCGGGCTTACAGATACGCAGTATTTT. Its translation: CASSGASGLTDTQYF. Filled out from reference TRBV2 and TRBJ2-3, the complete variable domain reads EPEVTQTPSHQVTQMGQEVILRCVPISNHLYFYWYRQILGQKVEFLVSFYNNEISEKSEIFDDQFSVERPDGSNFTLKIRSTKLEDSAMYFCASSGASGLTDTQYFGPGTRLTVL.

This clone showed up just a few times. The V and J genes are TRBV4-2 and TRBJ2-3, with 9 bases lining up with TRBD2. The CDR3 consists of 15 residues. Per germline, CDR1 LGHNA and CDR2 YNFKEQ. J was trimmed by 2 bases and V by 4 bases; bases with no gene match: 4. CDR3 nucleotide sequence: TGTGCCAGCAGCCCCCGGACTAGCGACACAGATACGCAGTATTTT. Amino acid sequence: CASSPRTSDTDTQYF.

V is TRBV9 and J is TRBJ1-1; D is uncertain. V lost 0 bases and J 7 bases, leaving 13 bases between the germline ends. The CDR3 consists of 14 residues. CDR1 is SGDLS and CDR2 is YYNGEE in the germline V gene. CDR3 protein: CASSVGRIDGEAFF. The CDR3 coding sequence is TGTGCCAGCAGCGTAGGCAGGATTGACGGTGAAGCTTTCTTT.

The CDR3 sequence: CSVGGGWMNTEAFF. In DNA, the CDR3 is TGCAGCGTGGGGGGGGGATGGATGAACACTGAAGCTTTCTTT. The chain couples TRBV29-1 to TRBJ1-1; TRBD1 is a possible D gene (5 bases). CDR3 length equals 14 residues. Germline lookup yields CDR1 SQVTM and CDR2 ANQGSEA. The ends were cut back, 6 bases at V and 0 bases at J, with 14 bases in the middle.

V is TRBV6-1 and J is TRBJ1-1; 9 nucleotides line up with TRBD1. The CDR3 covers 14 residues. Germline V gene sequence: CDR1 MNHNS, CDR2 SASEGT. The junction had 3 bases not matched to a gene; V was cut back by 5 bases and J by 2 bases. DNA of the CDR3: TGTGCCAGCAGTAGGACAGGGGAAAACACTGAAGCTTTCTTT. Translating gives CASSRTGENTEAFF.

V gene TRBV15 combines with J gene TRBJ1-1; the D is unclear. Germline-derived CDR1 and CDR2 are LNHNV and YYDKDF (reference sequence). The CDR3 consists of 12 residues. Trimming pared 0 bases from V and 11 bases from J, leaving 10 bases between. The CDR3 DNA reads TGTGCCACCAGCAGAGATTCAGGATCGGCTTTCTTT. Translation gives CATSRDSGSAFF.

V usage is TRBV2 and J usage is TRBJ2-7; TRBD2 might be the D (5 bases). Germline V gene sequence: CDR1 SNHLY, CDR2 FYNNEI. This CDR3 is 12 amino acids long. Trimming left V 6 bases short and J 4 bases short, with 10 bases between. CDR3 in amino acids: CASSFGEYEQYF. The CDR3 coding sequence is TGTGCCAGCAGCTTCGGGGAGTACGAGCAGTACTTC.

J is TRBJ2-2 and V is TRBV5-8, with no clear D. Germline V CDR1 and CDR2: SGHTS, YDEGEE. The V end was cut by 5 bases, the J end by 1 base, with 6 bases between. The CDR3 sequence is 13 residues long. This chain's CDR3 is CASSSGNTGELFF. DNA for the CDR3: TGTGCCAGCAGTTCAGGGAACACCGGGGAGCTGTTTTTT.

The V call is TRBV18, the J call TRBJ1-4; D might be TRBD1 (5 bases). Germline V gene lookup returns CDR1 KGHSH and CDR2 LQKENI. The CDR3 is 14 residues long. Deletions cut 1 base from V and 7 bases from J, with 10 bases between. CDR3 amino acids: CASSPQQGTEKLFF. The DNA of the CDR3 is TGTGCCAGCTCACCACAGCAGGGAACTGAAAAACTGTTTTTT.

The rearrangement uses TRBV7-2 and TRBJ2-7, with 10 bases lining up with TRBD2. The CDR3 is 16 residues long. Trimming took 5 bases from V and 4 from J; bases not matched to a gene: 11. Germline assignment: CDR1 SGHTA and CDR2 FQGNSA. The CDR3: CASSRGLAREGYEQYF. The CDR3, as DNA: TGTGCCAGCAGCCGGGGACTAGCGAGAGAGGGGTACGAGCAGTACTTC.

The chain uses TRBV27 and TRBJ2-1; no definite D call. The CDR3 sequence is 13 residues long. Trimming removed 4 bases from V and 6 bases from J, with 10 bases in between. From germline, CDR1 is MNHEY and CDR2 SMNVEV (reference sequence). CDR3 sequence reads: CASSSNLANEQFF. As DNA, the CDR3 is TGTGCCAGCAGTTCCAACTTAGCCAATGAGCAGTTCTTC.

V usage is TRBV5-6 and J usage is TRBJ2-7; 7 positions match TRBD1. The CDR3 length is 14 residues. V dropped 4 bases and J dropped 5; count of bases not matched to a gene: 9. CDR1 SGHDT and CDR2 YYEEEE come from the germline V gene. This CDR3 is CASSQGGATHEQYF. In nucleotides, the CDR3 is TGTGCCAGCAGCCAAGGGGGCGCGACCCACGAGCAGTACTTC. Looking up the rest from reference TRBV5-6 and TRBJ2-7 gives the full variable domain: DAGVTQSPTHLIKTRGQQVTLRCSPKSGHDTVSWYQQALGQGPQFIFQYYEEEERQRGNFPDRFSGHQFPNYSSELNVNALLLGDSALYLCASSQGGATHEQYFGPGTRLTVT.

The V and J genes are TRBV11-2 and TRBJ2-5; D may be TRBD2 (7 bases). Looked up from germline, CDR1 is SGHAT and CDR2 is FQNNGV. This CDR3 is built from 17 residues. V dropped 5 bases and J dropped 3 bases, with 22 bases sitting between them. The CDR3 DNA reads as TGTGCCAGCAGCCCTAGAGGGGGGGGGCACGCCGAAGAGACCCAGTACTTC. This sequence encodes CASSPRGGGHAEETQYF.

The chain uses TRBV6-5 and TRBJ1-4; a weak D match, TRBD1 (5 bases). The CDR3 is made up of 16 amino acids. Trimming shortened V by 4 bases and J by 1 base, and 13 bases separated the two germline ends. CDR1 is MNHEY, CDR2 SVGAGI, per germline. The CDR3 DNA follows: TGTGCCAGCAGTTTTAGGGCAGGGCTAACTAATGAAAAACTGTTTTTT. Its protein is CASSFRAGLTNEKLFF.